Each of the 25 T cell receptor beta chains below was sequenced from the same sample in a study of blood T cells in healthy people across ages (dated by TCRdb to 2014 to 2015). Libraries came from 5' RACE. The sequencing machine was an Illumina HiSeq 2500. The second PCR ran for roughly 7 to 12 cycles and used a J-beta primer mix along with a sample-barcoded 5' primer. TCRdb cleaned the public reads at Q25 with fastp, built clones with MiXCR and kept in-frame beta chains. Each entry merges the rows of one CDR3 protein and shows their most common DNA and genes. The sample table records some 690,000 distinct CDR3 sequences; around a fifth of these occur just once. The top ten constitute roughly 22% of the sample. Sequencing was carried out using blood. Receptor source: a man aged 65-85 years in good health.

The J gene is TRBJ1-2, the V gene TRBV6-4, with D hard to call. V lost 0 bases, J lost 5 bases, and 4 bases lay in between. Germline lookup yields CDR1 MRHNA and CDR2 SNTAGT. The length of the CDR3 is 12 residues. CDR3 amino acids: CASSDSVYGYTF. The CDR3 nucleotides are TGTGCCAGCAGTGACTCGGTGTATGGCTACACCTTC.

As for this clonotype: A junction end diverges from the germline sequence, so it may reflect a read error. Written as DNA, the CDR3 is TGCGCCGGCAGCCAGGACTCGAGGGTAGGATCACCCCTCCACTTT. Translating it yields CAGSQDSRVGSPLHF. V gene TRBV4-3 combines with J gene TRBJ1-6; no reliable D call. CDR3 length: 15 residues. Germline-derived CDR1 and CDR2 are LGHNA and YSLEER.

A few counts support this clonotype. This chain joins TRBV19 and TRBJ2-3, with unresolved D. Trimming shortened V by 10 bases and J by 5 bases, and 10 bases separated the two germline ends. This CDR3 has 11 residues. The V gene's germline CDR1 is LNHDA and CDR2 SQIVND (reference sequence). Here the CDR3 DNA reads TGTGCCACCAAAACTGGAGATACGCAGTATTTT. As protein: CATKTGDTQYF.

This chain links TRBV7-6 with TRBJ2-1, with 8 positions matching TRBD2. V gave up 3 bases and J gave up 2 bases; unmatched junction bases: 3. Per the germline V gene, CDR1 is SGHVS and CDR2 is FNYEAQ. The CDR3 is made up of 15 amino acids. The CDR3 protein is CASSFERGTYNEQFF. Written as DNA, the CDR3 is TGTGCCAGCAGCTTCGAGCGGGGGACCTACAATGAGCAGTTCTTC.

The chain has TRBV7-9 and TRBJ2-3, with D perhaps matching TRBD2 (6 bases). The CDR3 has 15 amino acids. Germline V gene sequence: CDR1 SEHNR, CDR2 FQNEAQ (reference sequence). Trimming pared 1 base from V and 7 bases from J, leaving 15 bases between. CDR3 nucleotide sequence: TGTGCCAGCAGCTTAGTCGGGGAGGACTTCCATACGCAGTATTTT. This gives the protein CASSLVGEDFHTQYF.

The chain couples TRBV20-1 to TRBJ2-7; possibly TRBD2 for D (5 bases). The CDR3 spans 12 residues. The germline CDR1 and CDR2 sequences are DFQATT and SNEGSKA (reference sequence). With 6 bases removed from V and 2 bases from J, the gap between germline ends came to 11 bases. The CDR3: CSARRGTYEQYF. For the CDR3, the DNA is TGCAGTGCCCGCCGGGGTACCTACGAGCAGTACTTC.

V usage is TRBV6-2 or TRBV6-3 and J usage is TRBJ2-3; 8 bases match TRBD2. The CDR3 is made up of 17 amino acids. Per germline, CDR1 MNHEY and CDR2 SVGEGT. The V and J ends lost 6 bases and 2 bases, in that order; junction bases with no gene match: 13. The CDR3 DNA reads as TGTGCCAGCAGCCCCAACCCCGGACTAGCCTTCACAGATACGCAGTATTTT. Protein product: CASSPNPGLAFTDTQYF.

This clonotype has a single count. The CDR3 reads CASSLDVQTSYTF. The CDR3 DNA reads TGTGCCAGCAGCTTAGATGTGCAGACAAGCTACACCTTC. The chain links TRBV13 to TRBJ1-2; no firm D call. Trimming took off 1 base at V and 9 bases at J, with 12 bases between the two ends. Germline V gene lookup returns CDR1 PRHDT and CDR2 FYEKMQ (reference sequence). The CDR3 is made up of 13 amino acids.

This clonotype turned up a few times. This sequence joins TRBV18 and TRBJ2-7, with TRBD2 identical over 13 bases. The end of the DNA aligns better with TRBJ2-1, so the J call may be wrong. This CDR3 comprises 16 residues. CDR1 is KGHSH and CDR2 is LQKENI in the germline V gene. The CDR3 sequence: CASSPAGLAGANEQFF. The CDR3 nucleotides read TGTGCCAGCTCACCAGCTGGACTAGCGGGAGCCAATGAGCAGTTCTTC.

This clonotype was counted a few times. This chain links TRBV19 with TRBJ1-2; TRBD1 might be the D (5 bases). Germline loops: CDR1 LNHDA, CDR2 SQIVND (reference sequence). The CDR3 loop spans 14 amino acids. Trimming took off 6 bases at V and 4 bases at J, with 15 bases between the two ends. CDR3 residues: CASREQGGSYGYTF. For the CDR3, the DNA is TGTGCCAGTAGAGAGCAGGGCGGGAGCTATGGCTACACCTTC.

Notes on this clonotype: At one end the junction does not follow the germline gene, possibly because of a read error. The chain joins TRBV7-9 to TRBJ2-3, with TRBD2 identical over 8 bases. The germline gives CDR1 SEHNR, CDR2 FQNEAQ (reference sequence). The CDR3 runs to 16 residues. The chain's CDR3 is CASSIASSGSRNTQYF. CDR3 coding DNA: TGTGCCAGCAGCATAGCGTCCAGCGGGAGCCGGAATACGCAGTATTTT.

CDR3: CASSQKTVNYEQYF. For the CDR3, the DNA is TGTGCCAGCAGCCAAAAGACAGTGAACTACGAGCAGTACTTC. The chain uses TRBV16 and TRBJ2-7; tentatively, D is TRBD1 (5 bases). The V and J ends lost 2 bases and 3 bases respectively, with 11 bases between them. Germline V lookup: CDR1 KGHSY, CDR2 FQNENV. This CDR3 is built from 14 residues. The full variable domain, completed using reference TRBV16 and TRBJ2-7, is GEEVAQTPKHLVRGEGQKAKLYCAPIKGHSYVFWYQQVLKNEFKFLISFQNENVFDETGMPKERFSAKCLPNSPCSLEIQATKLEDSAVYFCASSQKTVNYEQYFGPGTRLTVT.

There are a few counts of this clonotype. The J gene is TRBJ1-2, the V gene TRBV20-1; TRBD1 agrees at 7 bases. Per the germline V gene, CDR1 is DFQATT and CDR2 is SNEGSKA (reference sequence). This CDR3 has 15 amino acids. After removal of 0 bases from V and 4 bases from J, the junction contained 8 bases not matched to a gene. The CDR3 coding sequence is TGCAGTGCTAGAGACGTCAGGGGGAACCGCTATGGCTACACCTTC. Translating it yields CSARDVRGNRYGYTF.

This clonotype showed up just a few times. This sequence joins TRBV20-1 and TRBJ2-3; 10 bases align to TRBD2. Germline CDR1 DFQATT, CDR2 SNEGSKA (reference sequence). Trimming at V came to 6 bases and at J to 2 bases, leaving 11 bases not matched to a gene. The CDR3 has 16 amino acids. CDR3 sequence (DNA): TGCAGTGCCACCCCCCTAGGGACTAGCGACACAGATACGCAGTATTTT. Translated: CSATPLGTSDTDTQYF.

In this sample, this clonotype turned up a few times. This chain connects TRBV7-8 to TRBJ2-3; D is perhaps TRBD2 (5 bases). CDR3 length equals 15 residues. Trimming removed 5 bases from V and 4 bases from J, with 16 bases in between. The germline V gene encodes CDR1 SGHVS and CDR2 FQNEAQ. As DNA, the CDR3 is TGTGCCAGCAGCCCAACGGGGAATGGTGCAGATACGCAGTATTTT. This sequence encodes CASSPTGNGADTQYF.

The chain uses TRBV5-1 and TRBJ2-3, with no clear D. This CDR3 region has 11 residues. Trimming took off 6 bases at V and 6 bases at J, with 8 bases between the two ends. Per the germline V gene, CDR1 is SGHRS and CDR2 is YFSETQ. CDR3 DNA: TGCGCCAGCAAGTTGGTGGATACGCAGTATTTT. It is translated as CASKLVDTQYF. The full variable domain, rest sourced from reference TRBV5-1 and TRBJ2-3, is KAGVTQTPRYLIKTRGQQVTLSCSPISGHRSVSWYQQTPGQGLQFLFEYFSETQRNKGNFPGRFSGRQFSNSRSEMNVSTLELGDSALYLCASKLVDTQYFGPGTRLTVL.

The genes are TRBV29-1 and TRBJ2-1; perhaps TRBD1 as D (6 bases). Per the germline V gene, CDR1 is SQVTM and CDR2 is ANQGSEA. The CDR3 has 12 residues. V lost 3 bases and J 8 bases, leaving 11 bases between the germline ends. Written as DNA, the CDR3 is TGCAGCGTTGAGCGGACAGTCCATGAGCAGTTCTTC. It codes for CSVERTVHEQFF.

The rearrangement links TRBV6-6 to TRBJ2-1; TRBD2 agrees at 15 bases. There are 15 residues in the CDR3. Germline values: CDR1 MNHNY, CDR2 SVGAGI (reference sequence). V gave up 6 bases and J gave up 6 bases; unmatched junction bases: 3. DNA for the CDR3: TGTGCCAGCAGGGGGACTAGCGGGGGGTTCAATGAGCAGTTCTTC. Residues: CASRGTSGGFNEQFF.

This clonotype was counted between two and nine times. The rearrangement uses TRBV20-1 and TRBJ1-2; no clear D. The CDR3 runs to 15 residues. The ends were cut back, 2 bases at V and 1 base at J, with 14 bases in the middle. Germline assignment: CDR1 DFQATT and CDR2 SNEGSKA (reference sequence). The DNA of the CDR3 is TGCAGTGCTAGACCCCTCTCGGGCCTTAACTATGGCTACACCTTC. Translating gives CSARPLSGLNYGYTF.

This clonotype was counted only a few times. The V call is TRBV3-1, the J call TRBJ2-1; 10 positions agree with TRBD2. The CDR3 sequence is 16 residues long. The germline CDR1 and CDR2 sequences are LGHDT and YNNKEL (reference sequence). With 4 bases clipped from V and 7 bases from J, the junction kept 10 bases outside the gene matches. The CDR3, as DNA: TGTGCCAGCAGCCGACAAATAGCGGGGGGATTGAATGAGCAGTTCTTC. Protein sequence: CASSRQIAGGLNEQFF.

This clonotype was observed a handful of times. V usage is TRBV12-3 or TRBV12-4 and J usage is TRBJ1-4, with a possible D match to TRBD1 (5 bases). The CDR3 contains 13 residues. With 8 bases removed from V and 7 bases from J, the gap between germline ends came to 14 bases. The CDR3 sequence is CASLQAAAEKLFF. CDR3 coding DNA: TGTGCCAGCCTACAGGCGGCTGCTGAAAAACTGTTTTTT.

The rearrangement links TRBV6-2 or TRBV6-3 to TRBJ2-5; D gene ambiguous. Germline CDR1 MNHEY, CDR2 SVGEGT. The CDR3 runs 15 residues. V shed 7 bases and J shed 5 bases, with 20 bases lying between them. The CDR3 nucleotides are TGTGCCAGCATCCAAGGCTACGGATATTGGGAGACCCAGTACTTC. It yields the protein CASIQGYGYWETQYF.

This clonotype was seen ten or more times. The chain links TRBV29-1 to TRBJ2-1; the match to TRBD2 covers 9 bases. The CDR3 extends over 15 amino acids. Per the germline V gene, CDR1 is SQVTM and CDR2 is ANQGSEA. V dropped 2 bases and J dropped 2; count of bases not matched to a gene: 4. In nucleotides, the CDR3 is TGCAGCGTTGAACCCTCTAGCGGGGCCTACAATGAGCAGTTCTTC. Its translation: CSVEPSSGAYNEQFF.

This clonotype was observed a few times. The J gene is TRBJ2-1, the V gene TRBV11-2; the D is unclear. Germline V gene data show CDR1 as SGHAT and CDR2 as FQNNGV. Trimming removed 5 bases from V and 6 bases from J, with 17 bases in between. The CDR3 has 15 amino acids. The CDR3: CASSDRALSLNEQFF. The CDR3 nucleotides read TGTGCCAGCAGCGATCGGGCCTTGTCCCTCAATGAGCAGTTCTTC. The entire variable domain, with the rest obtained from reference TRBV11-2 and TRBJ2-1, is as follows: EAGVAQSPRYKIIEKRQSVAFWCNPISGHATLYWYQQILGQGPKLLIQFQNNGVVDDSQLPKDRFSAERLKGVDSTLKIQPAKLEDSAVYLCASSDRALSLNEQFFGPGTRLTVL.

There are many counts of this clonotype. V is TRBV5-7 and J is TRBJ2-1; 7 bases are shared with TRBD1. TRBV5-7 is designated an ORF whose function remains uncertain. Losses at the gene ends were 6 bases for V and 0 bases for J; bases not matched to a gene: 6. This CDR3 region has 15 residues. The CDR3 region is CASNPTGSSYNEQFF. The CDR3 DNA reads as TGTGCCAGCAACCCGACAGGGAGCTCCTACAATGAGCAGTTCTTC.